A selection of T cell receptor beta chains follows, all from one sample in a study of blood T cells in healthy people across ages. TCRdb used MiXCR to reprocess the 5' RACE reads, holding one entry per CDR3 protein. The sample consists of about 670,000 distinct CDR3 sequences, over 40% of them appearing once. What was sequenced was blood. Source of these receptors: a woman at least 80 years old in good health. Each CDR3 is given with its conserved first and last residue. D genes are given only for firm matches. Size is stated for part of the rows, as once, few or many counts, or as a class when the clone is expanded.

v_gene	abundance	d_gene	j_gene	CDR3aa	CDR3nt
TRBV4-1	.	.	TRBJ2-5	CASSHEVGGIQETQYF	TGCGCCAGCAGCCACGAAGTCGGGGGTATTCAAGAGACCCAGTACTTC
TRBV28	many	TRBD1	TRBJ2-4	CASSPLGTAKPIQYF	TGTGCCAGCAGCCCTTTAGGGACAGCCAAGCCCATTCAGTACTTC
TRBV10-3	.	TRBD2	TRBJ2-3	CATRTSGTDTQYF	TGTGCCACAAGGACTAGCGGCACAGATACGCAGTATTTT
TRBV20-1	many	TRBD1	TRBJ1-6	CSATRTTGIGNSPLHF	TGCAGTGCTACCCGGACGACAGGGATAGGCAATTCACCCCTCCACTTT
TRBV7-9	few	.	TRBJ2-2	CASSLARAFTGELFF	TGTGCCAGCAGCTTAGCCAGGGCCTTCACCGGGGAGCTGTTTTTT
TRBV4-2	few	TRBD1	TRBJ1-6	CASSHRQGDNSPLHF	TGTGCCAGCAGCCACAGACAGGGGGATAATTCACCCCTCCACTTT
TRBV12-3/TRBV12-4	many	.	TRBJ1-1	CASSVDRHTEAFF	TGTGCCAGCAGTGTTGACCGACACACTGAAGCTTTCTTT
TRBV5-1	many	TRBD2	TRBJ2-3	CAVSSGEDLTDTQYF	TGCGCCGTCTCTAGCGGGGAGGATCTCACAGATACGCAGTATTTT
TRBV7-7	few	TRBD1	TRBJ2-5	CASSLSGTGNEQYF	TGTGCTAGCAGCTTATCCGGGACAGGGAATGAGCAGTACTTC
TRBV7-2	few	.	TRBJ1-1	CASSRDLETFF	TGTGCCAGCAGCCGGGACCTGGAAACTTTCTTT
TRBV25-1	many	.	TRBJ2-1	CASSEVLEYNEQFF	TGTGCCAGCAGTGAAGTACTAGAATACAATGAGCAGTTCTTC
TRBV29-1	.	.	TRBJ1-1	CSVEGGFVNTEAFF	TGCAGCGTTGAAGGGGGGTTTGTGAACACTGAAGCTTTCTTT
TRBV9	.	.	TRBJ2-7	CASSVGVAPYNEQYF	TGTGCCAGCAGCGTAGGGGTAGCGCCCTACAATGAGCAGTACTTC
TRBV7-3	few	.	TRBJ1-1	CASSKQPGDWGNTEAFF	TGTGCCAGCAGTAAACAACCAGGGGATTGGGGGAACACTGAAGCTTTCTTT
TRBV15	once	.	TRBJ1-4	CATSSLIATNEKLFF	TGTGCCACCAGCAGCCTAATCGCAACTAATGAAAAACTGTTTTTT
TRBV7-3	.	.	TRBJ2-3	CASSLLGARGTDTQYF	TGTGCCAGCAGCTTACTGGGGGCGCGAGGCACAGATACGCAGTATTTT
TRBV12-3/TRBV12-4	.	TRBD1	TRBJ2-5	CASTQGQGRSETQYF	TGTGCCAGCACCCAGGGACAGGGGAGGTCAGAGACCCAGTACTTC
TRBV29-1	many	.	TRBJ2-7	CSVVYSGTRGEQYF	TGCAGCGTTGTATATTCCGGGACGAGGGGCGAGCAGTACTTC
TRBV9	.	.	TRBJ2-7	CASSLSDGKTYEQYF	TGTGCCAGCAGCCTCTCTGACGGGAAAACCTACGAGCAGTACTTC
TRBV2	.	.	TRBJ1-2	CASSNSRGREGGYTF	TGTGCCAGCAGTAACTCCCGAGGCAGGGAGGGTGGCTACACCTTC
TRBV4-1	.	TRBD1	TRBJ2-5	CASSQTSTGMQTQYF	TGCGCCAGCAGCCAAACCTCGACAGGGATGCAGACCCAGTACTTC
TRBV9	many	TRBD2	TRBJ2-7	CASSPGDYFSSYEQYF	TGTGCCAGCAGTCCCGGGGACTATTTTTCATCCTACGAGCAGTACTTC
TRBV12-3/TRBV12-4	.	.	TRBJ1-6	CTSSPGNSPLHF	TGTACCAGCAGTCCCGGGAATTCACCCCTCCACTTT
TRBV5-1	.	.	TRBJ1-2	CASSLEGRGPSYTF	TGCGCCAGCAGCTTGGAAGGCAGGGGCCCTAGCTACACCTTC
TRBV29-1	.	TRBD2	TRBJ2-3	CSVAGGGFPTDTQYF	TGCAGCGTTGCCGGGGGGGGTTTCCCGACAGATACGCAGTATTTT
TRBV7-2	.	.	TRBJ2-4	CASSLSTSVAKNIQYF	TGTGCCAGCAGCCTAAGCACAAGCGTAGCCAAAAACATTCAGTACTTC
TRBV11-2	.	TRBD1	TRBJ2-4	CASRTPGQKNIQYF	TGTGCCAGCAGAACCCCGGGACAGAAAAACATTCAGTACTTC
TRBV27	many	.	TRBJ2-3	CASSLRGGGDTQYF	TGTGCCAGCAGTTTGAGGGGGGGTGGGGATACGCAGTATTTT
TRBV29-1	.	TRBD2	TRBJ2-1	CSATSGVTDEQFF	TGCAGCGCTACTAGCGGGGTGACGGATGAGCAGTTCTTC
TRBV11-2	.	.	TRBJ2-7	CASSPDSPLSYEQYF	TGTGCCAGCAGTCCGGACAGCCCCCTCTCCTACGAGCAGTACTTC